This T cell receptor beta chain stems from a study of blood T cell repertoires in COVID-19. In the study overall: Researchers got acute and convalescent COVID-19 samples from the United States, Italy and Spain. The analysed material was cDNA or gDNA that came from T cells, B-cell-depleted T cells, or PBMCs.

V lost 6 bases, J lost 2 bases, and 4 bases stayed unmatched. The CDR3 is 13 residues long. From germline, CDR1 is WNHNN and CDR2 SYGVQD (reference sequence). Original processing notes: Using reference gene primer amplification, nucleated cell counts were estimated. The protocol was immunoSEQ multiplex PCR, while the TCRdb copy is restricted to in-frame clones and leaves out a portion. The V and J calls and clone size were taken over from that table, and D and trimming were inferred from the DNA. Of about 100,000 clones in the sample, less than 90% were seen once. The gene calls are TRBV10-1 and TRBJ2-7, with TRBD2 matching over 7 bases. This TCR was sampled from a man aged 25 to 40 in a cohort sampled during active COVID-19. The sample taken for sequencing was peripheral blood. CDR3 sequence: CASSRGGTYEQYF. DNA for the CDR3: TGCGCCAGCAGCCGCGGGGGTACCTACGAGCAGTACTTC.